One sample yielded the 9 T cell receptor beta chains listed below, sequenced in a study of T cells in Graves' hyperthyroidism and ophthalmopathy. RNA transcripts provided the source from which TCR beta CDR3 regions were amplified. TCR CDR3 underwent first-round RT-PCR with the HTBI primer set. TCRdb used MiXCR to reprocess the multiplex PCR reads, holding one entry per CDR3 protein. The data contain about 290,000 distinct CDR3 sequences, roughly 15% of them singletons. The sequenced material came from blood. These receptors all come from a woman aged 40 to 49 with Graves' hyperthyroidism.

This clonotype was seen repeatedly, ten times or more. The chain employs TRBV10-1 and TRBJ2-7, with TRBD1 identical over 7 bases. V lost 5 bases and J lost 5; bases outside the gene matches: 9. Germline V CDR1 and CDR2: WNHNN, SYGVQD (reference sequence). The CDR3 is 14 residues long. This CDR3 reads CASSPGGDRDEQYF. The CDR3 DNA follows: TGCGCCAGCAGTCCAGGGGGAGACAGAGACGAGCAGTACTTC.

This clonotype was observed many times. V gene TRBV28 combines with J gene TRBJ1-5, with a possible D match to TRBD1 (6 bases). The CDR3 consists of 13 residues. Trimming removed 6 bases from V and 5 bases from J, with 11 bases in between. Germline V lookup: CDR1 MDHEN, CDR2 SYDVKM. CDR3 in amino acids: CASSLTGYQPQHF. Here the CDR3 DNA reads TGTGCCAGCAGCCTTACAGGGTATCAGCCCCAGCATTTT.

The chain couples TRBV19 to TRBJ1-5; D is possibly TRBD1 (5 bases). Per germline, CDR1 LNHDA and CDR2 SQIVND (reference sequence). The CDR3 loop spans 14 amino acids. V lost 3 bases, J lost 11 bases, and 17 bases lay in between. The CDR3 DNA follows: TGTGCCAGTAGTATTAGGGACGACCTATGGACCCAGCATTTT. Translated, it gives CASSIRDDLWTQHF.

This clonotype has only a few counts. CDR3 bases: TGTGCCAGCAGTCCACCGCTGGGGAACACCGGGGAGCTGTTTTTT. This codes for CASSPPLGNTGELFF. The V and J genes are TRBV6-1 and TRBJ2-2, with unresolved D. This CDR3 contains 15 residues. Per the germline V gene, CDR1 is MNHNS and CDR2 is SASEGT. Deletions cut 5 bases from V and 1 base from J, with 11 bases between.

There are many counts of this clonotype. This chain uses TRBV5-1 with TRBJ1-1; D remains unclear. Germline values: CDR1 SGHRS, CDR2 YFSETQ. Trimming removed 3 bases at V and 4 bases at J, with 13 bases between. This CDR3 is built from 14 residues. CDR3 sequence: CASSSGEVGTEAFF. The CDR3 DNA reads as TGCGCCAGCAGCTCCGGGGAGGTGGGCACTGAAGCTTTCTTT.

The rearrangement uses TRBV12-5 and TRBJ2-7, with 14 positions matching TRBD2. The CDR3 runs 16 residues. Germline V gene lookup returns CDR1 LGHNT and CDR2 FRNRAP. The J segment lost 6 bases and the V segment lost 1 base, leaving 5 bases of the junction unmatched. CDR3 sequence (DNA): TGTGCTAGTGGTTTGGCCGGGACTAGCGGGAGTCTCGAGCAGTACTTC. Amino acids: CASGLAGTSGSLEQYF.

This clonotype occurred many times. CDR3 sequence (DNA): TGCGCCAGCAGCACCAACAGCGACTTTATGGCTGAAGCTTTCTTT. Its translation: CASSTNSDFMAEAFF. This rearrangement joins TRBV5-1 to TRBJ1-1; D gene ambiguous. This CDR3 spans 15 amino acids. V was cut by 4 bases and J by 6 bases, with 19 bases left in between. The V gene's germline CDR1 is SGHRS and CDR2 YFSETQ.

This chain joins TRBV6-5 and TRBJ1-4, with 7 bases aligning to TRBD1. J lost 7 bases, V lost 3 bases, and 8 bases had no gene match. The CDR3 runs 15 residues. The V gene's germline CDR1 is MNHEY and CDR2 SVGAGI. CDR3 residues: CASSYLQGLGEKLFF. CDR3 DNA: TGTGCCAGCAGTTATCTACAGGGGCTTGGTGAAAAACTGTTTTTT.

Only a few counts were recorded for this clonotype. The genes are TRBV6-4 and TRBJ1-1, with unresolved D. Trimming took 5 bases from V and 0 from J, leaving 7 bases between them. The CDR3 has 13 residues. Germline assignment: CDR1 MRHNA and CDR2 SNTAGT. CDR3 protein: CASSYQVNTEAFF. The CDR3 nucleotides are TGTGCCAGCAGTTATCAGGTGAACACTGAAGCTTTCTTT.